This paragraph covers one T cell receptor (beta chain) sequence. The sample comes from a study of cytomegalovirus exposure and HLA in healthy donors. 13 Jbeta primers and 60 Vbeta primers were used for the PCR. Repertoires were generated with immunoSEQ multiplex PCR, while TCRdb's copy carries only in-frame clones and drops some. The sample shows about 80,000 clones, approximately 75% of them seen only once. This CDR3 region has 20 residues. Germline CDR1 GTSNPN, CDR2 SVGIG (reference sequence). With 4 bases clipped from V and 0 bases from J, the junction kept 21 bases outside the gene matches. The chain employs TRBV30 and TRBJ2-3; 8 nucleotides line up with TRBD2. The specimen was PBMCs. The receptor was derived from a middle-aged woman in good health and CMV-seronegative. The CDR3 DNA sequence: TGTGCCTGGATCACCACTAAGATAGCGGGAACCCCCTTTAGCACAGATACGCAGTATTTT. Translation: CAWITTKIAGTPFSTDTQYF. The full variable domain, rest sourced from reference TRBV30 and TRBJ2-3, is SQTIHQWPATLVQPVGSPLSLECTVEGTSNPNLYWYRQAAGRGLQLLFYSVGIGQISSEVPQNLSASRPQDRQFILSSKKLLLSDSGFYLCAWITTKIAGTPFSTDTQYFGPGTRLTVL.